These 7 T cell receptor beta chains share one sample of origin, sequenced in a study of blood T cells in healthy people across ages. The second PCR ran about 6 to 11 cycles with a sample-barcoded 5' primer and J-beta primers. One entry per CDR3 protein results from TCRdb running MiXCR on the 5' RACE reads. Here the sample spans 700,000 or so distinct CDR3 sequences, 22% being singletons. The source material was blood. These receptors came from a man in his 70s in good health.

The V gene is TRBV6-2 or TRBV6-3, the J gene TRBJ1-4; a weak D match, TRBD1 (5 bases). V lost 6 bases to trimming and J lost 3 bases, with 11 bases between them. CDR3 length equals 14 residues. Looked up from germline, CDR1 is MNHEY and CDR2 is SVGEGT. CDR3 in amino acids: CASRYGTPNEKLFF. The CDR3 region has the DNA TGTGCCAGCAGATACGGGACGCCTAATGAAAAACTGTTTTTT.

This clonotype was detected ten times or more. V usage is TRBV7-6 and J usage is TRBJ1-1; tentative D call: TRBD1 (5 bases). In germline, CDR1 is SGHVS, CDR2 FNYEAQ. V was pared by 8 bases and J by 1 base, with 17 bases between. This CDR3 is 15 amino acids long. The CDR3 DNA sequence: TGTGCCAGCGCGGATGGGGCGACAAGGAACACTGAAGCTTTCTTT. Its translation is CASADGATRNTEAFF.

The V and J genes are TRBV2 and TRBJ2-1; D is ambiguous. The germline V gene encodes CDR1 SNHLY and CDR2 FYNNEI. CDR3 size: 11 residues. Trimming took 4 bases from V and 6 from J, leaving 4 bases between them. CDR3 DNA: TGTGCCAGCAGTGTCGCCAATGAGCAGTTCTTC. Translating it yields CASSVANEQFF.

The rearrangement uses TRBV12-3 or TRBV12-4 and TRBJ2-4; D remains ambiguous. Trimming shortened V by 0 bases and J by 5 bases, and 5 bases separated the two germline ends. This CDR3 comprises 13 residues. As DNA, the CDR3 is TGTGCCAGCAGTTTAGCCTGGGAAAACATTCAGTACTTC. This codes for CASSLAWENIQYF.

The chain employs TRBV3-1 and TRBJ2-5, with D possibly being TRBD2 (6 bases). Germline V gene sequence: CDR1 LGHDT, CDR2 YNNKEL (reference sequence). With 4 bases removed from V and 5 bases from J, the gap between germline ends came to 14 bases. The CDR3 sequence is 14 residues long. This CDR3 reads CASSLLGRLETQYF. CDR3 in DNA: TGTGCCAGCAGCCTCCTTGGGAGGCTTGAGACCCAGTACTTC.

The V call is TRBV4-1, the J call TRBJ2-5; 9 nucleotides agree with TRBD2. Germline V gene lookup returns CDR1 MGHRA and CDR2 YSYEKL. This CDR3 has 16 amino acids. With V trimmed by 6 bases and J by 2 bases, 10 bases remained unmatched. This CDR3 reads CASSSSGERLQETQYF. The CDR3 coding sequence is TGCGCCAGCAGTTCTAGCGGGGAGCGTCTTCAAGAGACCCAGTACTTC.

This chain joins TRBV12-3 or TRBV12-4 and TRBJ2-7, with D uncertain. Trimming stripped 5 bases from V and 2 bases from J, with 13 bases between. The CDR3 covers 14 residues. CDR3 sequence (DNA): TGTGCCAGCAGTGGCGGTGGGTTAACCTACGAGCAGTACTTC. Its protein product is CASSGGGLTYEQYF.